One T cell receptor (beta chain) is described in this entry. What it recognizes is unknown. Germline loops: CDR1 LNHDA, CDR2 SQIVND (reference sequence). Trimming removed 5 bases from V and 5 bases from J, with 15 bases in between. This CDR3 region has 15 residues. This sample was included in a study of OX40 agonist ivuxolimab in advanced cancers. Study as a whole: Prior checkpoint blockade (anti-PD-1, anti-PD-L1 or anti-CTLA-4) was permitted; 35% to 50% had it. Partial responses, seen in three patients, involved one hepatocellular carcinoma and two cutaneous melanomas.

Measured with immunoSEQ multiplex PCR; TCRdb has only the in-frame clones, and not every one. The table has some 67,000 clones, roughly 85% seen once. The study's findings and limits: Certain nonresponders additionally had low normalized T-cell clonal expansion.

The source is an adult with an advanced solid tumor such as melanoma, head and neck, liver or kidney cancer. The chain links TRBV19 to TRBJ1-4, with D unresolved. The starting material was CD4+ or CD8+ T cells sorted from blood, obtained in a trial of the OX40 agonist ivuxolimab. CDR3 in amino acids: CASSSQTPSNEKLFF. The DNA of the CDR3 is TGTGCCAGTAGTTCACAGACACCCTCCAATGAAAAACTGTTTTTT.